Below, 15 T cell receptor beta chains from the same sample are listed, as sequenced in a study of shared clonotypes between healthy human individuals. TCRdb's table, derived via immunoSEQ multiplex PCR, lists solely in-frame clones and lacks some. The sample has about 2.4 million clones, roughly 93% seen once. What was sequenced was naive CD4+ T cells from PBMCs. Specified subset: CD45RA+ positively selected. All receptors derive from a man aged 18 to 30 in good health. Some clones in this sample may be carry-over from other donors' samples.

Comments on this clone: This CDR3 is also generated by other DNA sequences in the sample. The chain links TRBV7-3 to TRBJ2-1, with D possibly called TRBD1 or TRBD2 (5 bases each). With 4 bases removed from V and 0 bases from J, the gap between germline ends came to 10 bases. Germline CDR1 reads SGHTA; CDR2 reads FQGTGA. The CDR3 length is 15 residues. This CDR3 is CASSYSGSSYNEQFF. CDR3 coding DNA: TGTGCCAGCAGCTACTCAGGGAGCTCCTACAATGAGCAGTTCTTC.

This clone was seen once. The chain links TRBV28 to TRBJ1-5; 7 bases are shared with TRBD1. Unmatched junction bases numbered 6, after V lost 5 bases and J lost 2 bases. Per the germline V gene, CDR1 is MDHEN and CDR2 is SYDVKM. The CDR3 is 15 residues long. CDR3 amino acids: CASSGQGVGNQPQHF. In DNA form, the CDR3 reads TGTGCCAGCAGTGGGCAGGGGGTTGGCAATCAGCCCCAGCATTTT.

This rearrangement joins TRBV7-3 to TRBJ2-2; TRBD2 matches at 7 bases. V shed 2 bases and J 6 bases; nucleotides not matched to a gene: 6. The CDR3 totals 15 residues. Looked up from germline, CDR1 is SGHTA and CDR2 is FQGTGA. The CDR3: CASSLEAGFPGELFF. CDR3 nucleotides: TGTGCCAGCAGCTTAGAAGCGGGATTCCCCGGGGAGCTGTTTTTT.

The table lists this clone with a count of one. This chain links TRBV9 with TRBJ2-1; D may be TRBD1 (6 bases). The germline gives CDR1 SGDLS, CDR2 YYNGEE. The CDR3 sequence is 16 residues long. V was cut by 1 base and J by 1 base, with 12 bases left in between. CDR3 amino acids: CASSVFGTISYNEQFF. Written as DNA, the CDR3 is TGTGCCAGCAGCGTATTTGGGACAATATCCTACAATGAGCAGTTCTTC.

The gene calls are TRBV5-4 and TRBJ2-7; TRBD2 agrees at 7 bases. With V trimmed by 4 bases and J by 5 bases, 9 bases remained unmatched. In germline, CDR1 is SGHNT, CDR2 YYREEE (reference sequence). This CDR3 has 14 amino acids. The CDR3 DNA follows: TGTGCCAGCAGCCCGGGAGGAGCCCGGGACGAGCAGTACTTC. Translation gives CASSPGGARDEQYF.

The rearrangement uses TRBV9 and TRBJ1-1; D ambiguous. V dropped 3 bases and J dropped 1 base, with 7 bases sitting between them. CDR1 SGDLS and CDR2 YYNGEE come from the germline V gene. This CDR3 comprises 13 residues. The CDR3 here is CASSASTNTEAFF. The CDR3 nucleotides read TGTGCCAGCAGCGCCTCAACGAACACTGAAGCTTTCTTT.

The chain carries TRBV5-1 and TRBJ2-1, with TRBD1 matching over 8 bases. After removal of 2 bases from V and 9 bases from J, the junction contained 1 base not matched to a gene. The CDR3 has 12 residues. Germline CDR1 reads SGHRS; CDR2 reads YFSETQ. CDR3 sequence: CASSFGQGEQFF. In DNA, the CDR3 is TGCGCCAGCAGCTTCGGACAGGGTGAGCAGTTCTTC.

The chain joins TRBV29-1 to TRBJ2-5; D may be TRBD2 (6 bases). CDR3 length: 12 amino acids. V lost 5 bases and J 1 base, leaving 8 bases between the germline ends. From germline, CDR1 is SQVTM and CDR2 ANQGSEA. CDR3: CSVKGLQETQYF. The CDR3 DNA sequence: TGCAGCGTTAAGGGACTCCAAGAGACCCAGTACTTC.

This chain links TRBV27 with TRBJ2-7, with unresolved D. This CDR3 region has 14 residues. Trimming took off 5 bases at V and 0 bases at J, with 11 bases between the two ends. Germline V lookup: CDR1 MNHEY, CDR2 SMNVEV (reference sequence). The DNA of the CDR3 is TGTGCCAGCAGTCTCAGGACCAGCTCCTACGAGCAGTACTTC. Its translation is CASSLRTSSYEQYF.

This clone was seen just once. The chain is built from TRBV7-2 and TRBJ2-7; the D is unclear. In germline, CDR1 is SGHTA, CDR2 FQGNSA. The length of the CDR3 is 17 residues. The V end lost 5 bases, the J end lost 2 bases, and 22 bases lay between the germline ends. The CDR3 DNA reads as TGTGCCAGCAGCGAAGTGTTCTCCCCTTGGGGTGCCTACGAGCAGTACTTC. Its translation: CASSEVFSPWGAYEQYF.

This chain uses TRBV5-1 with TRBJ1-2; D not resolved. The CDR3 is 15 residues long. Germline V gene sequence: CDR1 SGHRS, CDR2 YFSETQ. With 2 bases removed from V and 0 bases from J, the gap between germline ends came to 11 bases. CDR3 sequence reads: CASSFGSSTNYGYTF. The DNA of the CDR3 is TGCGCCAGCAGCTTTGGAAGTAGTACTAACTATGGCTACACCTTC.

The chain uses TRBV30 and TRBJ2-7; no definite D call. The CDR3 is 13 amino acids. The V end was cut by 4 bases, the J end by 0 bases, with 10 bases between. CDR1 is GTSNPN and CDR2 is SVGIG in the germline V gene (reference sequence). The CDR3 loop is CAWKAAHSYEQYF. The CDR3 DNA sequence: TGTGCCTGGAAGGCGGCTCACTCCTACGAGCAGTACTTC.

This clone was recorded once. The V and J genes are TRBV5-4 and TRBJ1-2; no reliable D call. Per the germline V gene, CDR1 is SGHNT and CDR2 is YYREEE (reference sequence). The CDR3 spans 15 residues. V was shortened by 4 bases and J by 8 bases, with 21 bases between the two germline ends. The CDR3 region is CASSTVTTQVDGYTF. The DNA for the CDR3 is TGTGCCAGCAGCACGGTTACGACTCAGGTGGACGGCTACACCTTC.

V is TRBV20-1 and J is TRBJ2-7; the D gene is possibly TRBD2 (6 bases). Germline loops: CDR1 DFQATT, CDR2 SNEGSKA (reference sequence). The ends were cut back, 5 bases at V and 6 bases at J, with 11 bases in the middle. CDR3 length: 11 residues. The CDR3 DNA reads TGCAGTGCTGGCGGGGTCGGCGAGCAGTACTTC. Its translation: CSAGGVGEQYF.

The CDR3 DNA sequence: TGCGCCAGCAGCTTTAGCGCGGGAGGGACCACAGATACGCAGTATTTT. This encodes CASSFSAGGTTDTQYF. The rearrangement joins TRBV5-1 to TRBJ2-3, with 9 bases lining up with TRBD2. Germline CDR1 and CDR2: SGHRS and YFSETQ. V gave up 2 bases and J gave up 2 bases; unmatched junction bases: 6. The CDR3 totals 16 residues.